This T cell receptor (beta chain) comes out of a study of cytomegalovirus exposure and HLA in healthy donors. This clone was seen only a few times. Its specificity is unknown. PCR used 60 Vbeta primers and 13 Jbeta primers. The table came from immunoSEQ multiplex PCR; TCRdb's copy has only in-frame clones and leaves some out. The table has 130,000 to 150,000 clones, roughly 80% seen once. Whole-study findings and limits: Association of 15,000 to 20,000 TCR beta sequences with HLA alleles was found at 0.05 false discovery rate in a later analysis. TCR beta chain V- and J-gene trimming was linked, in a later analysis, to a missense variant in DCLRE1C.

Germline V gene sequence: CDR1 ENHRY, CDR2 SYGVKD. The V end was cut by 9 bases, the J end by 5 bases, with 10 bases between. The CDR3 has 12 amino acids. This receptor was identified in a man aged 40-55 years in good health and CMV-seropositive. The sequencing sample was made of PBMCs. V usage is TRBV10-3 and J usage is TRBJ2-2; TRBD2 might be the D (6 bases). This chain's CDR3 is CAIRDWTGELFF. The CDR3 nucleotides are TGTGCCATTCGGGACTGGACCGGGGAGCTGTTTTTT.